A selection of T cell receptor beta chains follows, all from one sample in a study of CD8 T cells in Susac syndrome. TCRdb fed the immunoSEQ multiplex PCR reads into MiXCR, producing one record per CDR3 protein. Here the sample spans approximately 140,000 distinct CDR3 sequences, around 94% being singletons. Source material: CD8+ T cells from PBMCs. The receptors come from a human donor in good health. Each CDR3 is given with its conserved first and last residue. D genes are given only for firm matches.

V gene	D gene	J gene	CDR3 protein
TRBV6-5	NA	TRBJ2-1	CASSYLGQNYNEQFF
TRBV6-5	TRBD1	TRBJ1-1	CASSSDRESMNTEAFF
TRBV19	NA	TRBJ1-1	CASTLGETEAFF
TRBV28	NA	TRBJ2-1	CASSLREEGAHDEQFF
TRBV29-1	TRBD1	TRBJ2-1	CSGWTGINEQFF
TRBV20-1	TRBD2	TRBJ2-1	CSATRGGNYNEQFF
TRBV3-1	NA	TRBJ1-2	CASSQDLAQGYGYTF
TRBV6-5	NA	TRBJ2-5	CASSYQLAETQYF
TRBV27	NA	TRBJ1-3	CASRHGTPTGNTIYF
TRBV15	NA	TRBJ2-6	CATSRARGANVLTF
TRBV30	TRBD1	TRBJ2-7	CAWSGTGNAYEQYF
TRBV6-5	TRBD1	TRBJ1-1	CASSSQGVEAFF
TRBV9	NA	TRBJ1-5	CASSSQPSNQPQHF
TRBV9	NA	TRBJ2-3	CASSVATWITDTQYF
TRBV7-2	TRBD2	TRBJ2-3	CASSPGAGGPKDTQYF
TRBV23-1	TRBD1	TRBJ1-5	CASITTGIRQPQHF
TRBV5-4	TRBD2	TRBJ2-7	CASRPISGSYEQYF
TRBV5-4	NA	TRBJ2-5	CASSPGSGHEAAQYF
TRBV20-1	TRBD1	TRBJ1-1	CSAGGGMNTEAFF
TRBV20-1	TRBD2	TRBJ2-2	CSARDPDFIRTSANYGELFF
TRBV24-1	TRBD2	TRBJ2-1	CATSDYTSGKGFEQFF
TRBV9	TRBD1	TRBJ2-3	CASRPGQGNPTDTQYF
TRBV7-9	TRBD2	TRBJ2-2	CASSATSGKAAGELFF
TRBV27	NA	TRBJ1-3	CASSLSSGNTIYF
TRBV6-5	NA	TRBJ1-2	CASSVQGTNYGYTF
TRBV28	NA	TRBJ1-2	CASSRPPGYGYTF
TRBV20-1	NA	TRBJ1-5	CSARDLVALRGEGQPQHF
TRBV20-1	NA	TRBJ1-2	CSASIVSAVLANYGYTF
TRBV6-2/TRBV6-3	NA	TRBJ2-1	CASNEGSHNEQFF
TRBV9	NA	TRBJ2-2	CASSVGTTGELFF
TRBV30	NA	TRBJ1-2	CAWSGALYGYTF
TRBV28	NA	TRBJ2-7	CASSQTNSYEQYF
TRBV29-1	NA	TRBJ2-3	CSVEPYSTSTDTQYF
TRBV24-1	NA	TRBJ2-2	CATSGPGELFF
TRBV29-1	NA	TRBJ2-3	CSAKLGIDTQYF
TRBV12-3/TRBV12-4	NA	TRBJ1-1	CASSQDTEAFF
TRBV27	NA	TRBJ2-4	CASSRRGDAAKNIQYF
TRBV28	TRBD2	TRBJ2-5	CASSISGRWEETQYF
TRBV29-1	TRBD2	TRBJ2-2	CSGLAVNTGELFF
TRBV5-6	NA	TRBJ2-2	CASSLLTGELFF
TRBV5-1	NA	TRBJ2-1	CASSSLGTLENEQFF
TRBV27	NA	TRBJ1-1	CASSLYATVNTEAFF
TRBV5-1	TRBD1	TRBJ1-5	CASSPWTGAQPQHF
TRBV6-5	NA	TRBJ1-2	CASSYGASYGYTF
TRBV29-1	NA	TRBJ2-1	CSVEFTPPSYNEQFF
TRBV20-1	NA	TRBJ1-2	CSASPARDYGYTF
TRBV5-1	NA	TRBJ2-3	CASSLYSVGTTVQDTQYF
TRBV23-1	NA	TRBJ2-1	CASSQSSSPQGKKHFSYNEQFF
TRBV29-1	NA	TRBJ2-3	CSVGVRQDTQYF
TRBV19	NA	TRBJ2-7	CASSMGLTYEQYF
TRBV7-9	NA	TRBJ2-5	CASRGGRETQYF
TRBV4-2	NA	TRBJ2-1	CASSQTQYNEQFF
TRBV27	NA	TRBJ1-1	CASFSGHLEAFF
TRBV27	NA	TRBJ1-1	CASAFTGNTEAFF